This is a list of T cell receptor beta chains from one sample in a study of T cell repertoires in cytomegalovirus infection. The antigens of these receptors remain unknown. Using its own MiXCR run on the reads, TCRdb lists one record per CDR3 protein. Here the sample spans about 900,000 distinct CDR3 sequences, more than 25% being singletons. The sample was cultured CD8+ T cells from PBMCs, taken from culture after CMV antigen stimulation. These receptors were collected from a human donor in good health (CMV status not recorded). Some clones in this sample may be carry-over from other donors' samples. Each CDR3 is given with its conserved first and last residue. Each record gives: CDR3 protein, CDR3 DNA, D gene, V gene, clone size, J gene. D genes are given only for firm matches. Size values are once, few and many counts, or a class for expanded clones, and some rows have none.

CDR3aa: CASSMGQGLDTEAFF; CDR3nt: TGCGCCAGCAGCATGGGACAGGGGTTAGACACTGAAGCTTTCTTT; d_gene: TRBD1; v_gene: TRBV4-1; abundance: NA; j_gene: TRBJ1-1
CDR3aa: CASSPGQGSDTQYF; CDR3nt: TGTGCCAGCAGCCCAGGACAGGGGTCAGATACGCAGTATTTT; d_gene: TRBD1; v_gene: TRBV7-8; abundance: many; j_gene: TRBJ2-3
CDR3aa: CASTHPGETGELFF; CDR3nt: TGCGCCAGCACCCACCCAGGGGAAACCGGGGAGCTGTTTTTT; d_gene: NA; v_gene: TRBV5-1; abundance: NA; j_gene: TRBJ2-2
CDR3aa: CASSFIRQTEETQYF; CDR3nt: TGTGCCAGCAGTTTTATAAGACAGACCGAAGAGACCCAGTACTTC; d_gene: NA; v_gene: TRBV5-5; abundance: NA; j_gene: TRBJ2-5
CDR3aa: CASSPDRVWNTGELFF; CDR3nt: TGTGCCAGCAGTCCGGACAGGGTGTGGAACACCGGGGAGCTGTTTTTT; d_gene: TRBD1; v_gene: TRBV6-1; abundance: NA; j_gene: TRBJ2-2
CDR3aa: CASSLWRGGLNEQFF; CDR3nt: TGTGCCAGCAGCTTGTGGCGGGGGGGCCTCAATGAGCAGTTCTTC; d_gene: TRBD2; v_gene: TRBV5-6; abundance: NA; j_gene: TRBJ2-1
CDR3aa: CASSLLGTPNVGETQYF; CDR3nt: TGTGCCAGCAGCTTATTGGGGACTCCCAATGTTGGAGAGACCCAGTACTTC; d_gene: NA; v_gene: TRBV7-3; abundance: few; j_gene: TRBJ2-5
CDR3aa: CASSFDGRRVGNTIYF; CDR3nt: TGTGCCAGCAGCTTCGACGGACGACGGGTTGGAAACACCATATATTTT; d_gene: NA; v_gene: TRBV7-8; abundance: NA; j_gene: TRBJ1-3
CDR3aa: CASSQDRLAGEVYEQYF; CDR3nt: TGCGCCAGCAGCCAAGATCGGCTAGCGGGGGAGGTCTACGAGCAGTACTTC; d_gene: TRBD2; v_gene: TRBV4-1; abundance: NA; j_gene: TRBJ2-7
CDR3aa: CASGWDFNEQYF; CDR3nt: TGTGCCAGCGGTTGGGATTTCAACGAGCAGTACTTC; d_gene: NA; v_gene: TRBV27; abundance: NA; j_gene: TRBJ2-7
CDR3aa: CASSLGTGTNTEAFF; CDR3nt: TGTGCCAGCAGCTTAGGGACAGGGACGAACACTGAAGCTTTCTTT; d_gene: TRBD1; v_gene: TRBV7-2; abundance: many; j_gene: TRBJ1-1
CDR3aa: CASSLVREQGNYGYTF; CDR3nt: TGTGCCAGCAGCTTAGTGAGGGAACAGGGGAACTATGGCTACACCTTC; d_gene: TRBD1; v_gene: TRBV7-9; abundance: few; j_gene: TRBJ1-2
CDR3aa: CASSFQTGGLYNEQFF; CDR3nt: TGTGCCAGCAGCTTCCAGACAGGGGGCCTCTACAATGAGCAGTTCTTC; d_gene: TRBD1; v_gene: TRBV7-6; abundance: NA; j_gene: TRBJ2-1
CDR3aa: CATSDFEEDPLSTGELFF; CDR3nt: TGTGCCACCAGTGACTTTGAGGAGGATCCTCTTTCCACCGGGGAGCTGTTTTTT; d_gene: NA; v_gene: TRBV24-1; abundance: few; j_gene: TRBJ2-2
CDR3aa: CSASPGVLNSPLHF; CDR3nt: TGCAGTGCTAGTCCAGGCGTACTTAATTCACCCCTCCACTTT; d_gene: NA; v_gene: TRBV20-1; abundance: NA; j_gene: TRBJ1-6
CDR3aa: CASSLAVGRGFYNEQFF; CDR3nt: TGTGCCAGCAGTTTAGCGGTAGGCAGGGGGTTCTACAATGAGCAGTTCTTC; d_gene: TRBD1; v_gene: TRBV12-3/TRBV12-4; abundance: NA; j_gene: TRBJ2-1
CDR3aa: CASSHEDRGVSGANVLTF; CDR3nt: TGCGCCAGCAGCCACGAAGACAGGGGGGTCTCTGGGGCCAACGTCCTGACTTTC; d_gene: TRBD1; v_gene: TRBV4-1; abundance: NA; j_gene: TRBJ2-6
CDR3aa: CASSLGDNQPQHF; CDR3nt: TGTGCCAGCAGCTTAGGGGACAATCAGCCCCAGCATTTT; d_gene: NA; v_gene: TRBV7-9; abundance: many; j_gene: TRBJ1-5
CDR3aa: CASSPDSPDEQYF; CDR3nt: TGTGCCAGCAGCCCCGACTCTCCCGACGAGCAGTACTTC; d_gene: NA; v_gene: TRBV12-3/TRBV12-4; abundance: few; j_gene: TRBJ2-7
CDR3aa: CASSSPDRGNYGYTF; CDR3nt: TGTGCCAGCAGCTCTCCGGACAGGGGTAACTATGGCTACACCTTC; d_gene: TRBD1; v_gene: TRBV7-9; abundance: NA; j_gene: TRBJ1-2
CDR3aa: CSARTRVLTTGELFF; CDR3nt: TGCAGTGCTAGAACACGGGTACTCACGACCGGGGAGCTGTTTTTT; d_gene: NA; v_gene: TRBV20-1; abundance: NA; j_gene: TRBJ2-2
CDR3aa: CASSHPGTSGGRRETQYF; CDR3nt: TGTGCCAGCAGCCATCCCGGGACTAGCGGGGGAAGGAGGGAGACCCAGTACTTC; d_gene: TRBD2; v_gene: TRBV9; abundance: once; j_gene: TRBJ2-5
CDR3aa: CASSFNRGGTGAYEQYF; CDR3nt: TGTGCCAGCAGTTTTAATCGCGGCGGGACCGGAGCCTACGAGCAGTACTTC; d_gene: NA; v_gene: TRBV6-1; abundance: NA; j_gene: TRBJ2-7
CDR3aa: CSVGTSYQETQYF; CDR3nt: TGCAGCGTAGGGACTTCGTACCAAGAGACCCAGTACTTC; d_gene: NA; v_gene: TRBV29-1; abundance: NA; j_gene: TRBJ2-5
CDR3aa: CASSPPLPGQGSDTEAFF; CDR3nt: TGTGCCAGCAGCCCCCCCCTCCCGGGACAGGGGTCAGACACTGAAGCTTTCTTT; d_gene: TRBD1; v_gene: TRBV7-6; abundance: few; j_gene: TRBJ1-1
CDR3aa: CASISGTGEAFF; CDR3nt: TGTGCCAGTATCTCTGGGACAGGGGAAGCTTTCTTT; d_gene: TRBD1; v_gene: TRBV19; abundance: once; j_gene: TRBJ1-1
CDR3aa: CASSTSGGASETQYF; CDR3nt: TGTGCCAGCAGCACTAGCGGGGGGGCCTCAGAGACCCAGTACTTC; d_gene: TRBD2; v_gene: TRBV7-3; abundance: few; j_gene: TRBJ2-5
CDR3aa: CSGRGDRDRGYNEQFF; CDR3nt: TGCAGCGGCCGGGGGGATCGGGACAGGGGGTACAATGAGCAGTTCTTC; d_gene: TRBD1; v_gene: TRBV29-1; abundance: once; j_gene: TRBJ2-1
CDR3aa: CASSSLAGRQSSYNEQFF; CDR3nt: TGTGCCAGCAGCTCCCTAGCGGGGCGACAAAGCTCCTACAATGAGCAGTTCTTC; d_gene: TRBD2; v_gene: TRBV7-8; abundance: many; j_gene: TRBJ2-1
CDR3aa: CASSYMTAAGYTF; CDR3nt: TGTGCCAGCAGTTACATGACAGCCGCGGGCTACACCTTC; d_gene: NA; v_gene: TRBV6-6; abundance: NA; j_gene: TRBJ1-2
CDR3aa: CASSPRDRGSQPQHF; CDR3nt: TGTGCCAGCAGTCCCCGGGACAGGGGTAGTCAGCCCCAGCATTTT; d_gene: TRBD1; v_gene: TRBV27; abundance: NA; j_gene: TRBJ1-5
CDR3aa: CASSLDGAINQPQHF; CDR3nt: TGTGCCAGCAGCTTAGACGGAGCGATAAATCAGCCCCAGCATTTT; d_gene: NA; v_gene: TRBV7-2; abundance: many; j_gene: TRBJ1-5
CDR3aa: CASSEITGLAGVETQYF; CDR3nt: TGTGCCAGCAGCGAAATCACCGGACTAGCGGGGGTCGAGACCCAGTACTTC; d_gene: TRBD2; v_gene: TRBV6-2/TRBV6-3; abundance: NA; j_gene: TRBJ2-5
CDR3aa: CASRSGDRGLGETQYF; CDR3nt: TGTGCCAGCAGGAGTGGGGACAGGGGGTTAGGAGAGACCCAGTACTTC; d_gene: TRBD1; v_gene: TRBV28; abundance: many; j_gene: TRBJ2-5
CDR3aa: CASRASGGAGDTQYF; CDR3nt: TGTGCCAGCAGGGCTAGCGGGGGGGCCGGAGATACGCAGTATTTT; d_gene: TRBD2; v_gene: TRBV27; abundance: NA; j_gene: TRBJ2-3
CDR3aa: CASSFGLEVTQYF; CDR3nt: TGTGCCAGCAGTTTCGGACTAGAAGTTACGCAGTATTTT; d_gene: TRBD2; v_gene: TRBV6-5; abundance: NA; j_gene: TRBJ2-3
CDR3aa: CASSFANAGF; CDR3nt: TGTGCCAGCAGCTTTGCGAATGCGGGATTT; d_gene: NA; v_gene: TRBV7-9; abundance: NA; j_gene: TRBJ1-1
CDR3aa: CASSLTEDFYGYTF; CDR3nt: TGTGCCAGCAGCTTAACCGAGGATTTCTATGGCTACACCTTC; d_gene: NA; v_gene: TRBV7-9; abundance: many; j_gene: TRBJ1-2
CDR3aa: CASSEGTRITDTQYF; CDR3nt: TGTGCCAGCAGTGAAGGGACAAGAATCACAGATACGCAGTATTTT; d_gene: NA; v_gene: TRBV2; abundance: few; j_gene: TRBJ2-3
CDR3aa: CASSDWEQFF; CDR3nt: TGTGCCAGCAGTGATTGGGAGCAGTTCTTC; d_gene: NA; v_gene: TRBV2; abundance: few; j_gene: TRBJ2-1
CDR3aa: CASSELVGLSGEQYF; CDR3nt: TGTGCCAGCAGTGAACTCGTTGGTCTTTCGGGCGAGCAGTACTTC; d_gene: NA; v_gene: TRBV6-1; abundance: NA; j_gene: TRBJ2-7
CDR3aa: CAALEGHGERYF; CDR3nt: TGTGCCGCCTTGGAGGGACATGGAGAGCGGTATTTT; d_gene: NA; v_gene: TRBV12-3/TRBV12-4; abundance: NA; j_gene: TRBJ2-3
CDR3aa: CATSEVAGSAQYF; CDR3nt: TGTGCCACCAGTGAAGTAGCGGGATCTGCGCAGTATTTT; d_gene: TRBD2; v_gene: TRBV24-1; abundance: few; j_gene: TRBJ2-3